This T cell receptor (beta chain) was recovered during a study of blood T cell repertoires in COVID-19. As for the study in general: Acute and convalescent COVID-19 specimens originated in the United States, Italy and Spain. T cells, B-cell-depleted T cells, or PBMCs provided the cDNA or gDNA that served as material.

Libraries were prepared by immunoSEQ multiplex PCR; TCRdb keeps only in-frame clonotypes and omits some of them. Of 100,000 to 150,000 clones in the sample, about 85% are singletons; the top ten hold around 7.7%. With 5 bases clipped from V and 11 bases from J, the junction kept 17 bases outside the gene matches. In germline, CDR1 is SGHRS, CDR2 YFSETQ. This CDR3 is built from 16 residues. The sequenced sample consisted of peripheral blood. V is TRBV5-1 and J is TRBJ2-1, with 9 nucleotides matching TRBD2. This TCR derives from a human donor in a cohort sampled during active COVID-19. CDR3 bases: TGCGCCAGCAGTTTTGGTTACGGCGGCGGGGGGGCTCAGCAGTTCTTC. Protein product: CASSFGYGGGGAQQFF.